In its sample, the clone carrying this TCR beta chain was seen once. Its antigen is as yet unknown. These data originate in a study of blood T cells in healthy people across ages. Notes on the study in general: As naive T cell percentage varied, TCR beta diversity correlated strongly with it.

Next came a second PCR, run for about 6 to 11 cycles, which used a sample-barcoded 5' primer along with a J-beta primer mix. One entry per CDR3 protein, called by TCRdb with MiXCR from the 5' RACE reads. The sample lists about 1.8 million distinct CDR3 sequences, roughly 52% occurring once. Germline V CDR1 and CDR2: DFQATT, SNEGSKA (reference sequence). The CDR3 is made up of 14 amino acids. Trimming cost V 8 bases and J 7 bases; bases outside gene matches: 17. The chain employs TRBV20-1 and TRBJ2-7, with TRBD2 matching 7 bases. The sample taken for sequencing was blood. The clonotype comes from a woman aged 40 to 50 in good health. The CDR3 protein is CSQPRGVVGNEQYF. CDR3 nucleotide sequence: TGCAGTCAGCCCCGGGGGGTAGTTGGGAATGAGCAGTACTTC.